The source of this TCR beta chain is a study of T-cell memory formation after mild COVID-19. Study at large: TCR clusters were largely donor specific. Study results and caveats: Detection of some responders pre-infection suggested pre-existing cross-reactive memory T cells participated. While clones contracting from day 15 to 85 were balanced between CD4 and CD8, later expanders leaned CD4+.

Regarding this clonotype: Its specificity is unknown.

The CDR3 consists of 14 residues. V shed 0 bases and J shed 1 base, with 6 bases lying between them. From germline, CDR1 is MGHRA and CDR2 YSYEKL. 5'RACE, which relied on constant-segment primers, yielded TCR alpha and TCR beta cDNA libraries carrying sample barcodes and UMIs. TCRdb recomputed calls from the 5' RACE reads with MiXCR, one row per CDR3 protein. The repertoire holds 270,000 or so distinct CDR3 sequences, over 15% seen once, with about 21% in the top ten. Source material: PBMCs or a T cell subset sorted from them (not recorded which). This TCR was recovered from a man younger than 35 who had mild COVID-19 (a few samples of this study predate the infection). Cell type and time point are not known. J is TRBJ2-5 and V is TRBV4-1; no clear D gene. The CDR3 here is CASSQEHRQETQYF. The CDR3 DNA reads as TGCGCCAGCAGCCAAGAGCACCGCCAAGAGACCCAGTACTTC.